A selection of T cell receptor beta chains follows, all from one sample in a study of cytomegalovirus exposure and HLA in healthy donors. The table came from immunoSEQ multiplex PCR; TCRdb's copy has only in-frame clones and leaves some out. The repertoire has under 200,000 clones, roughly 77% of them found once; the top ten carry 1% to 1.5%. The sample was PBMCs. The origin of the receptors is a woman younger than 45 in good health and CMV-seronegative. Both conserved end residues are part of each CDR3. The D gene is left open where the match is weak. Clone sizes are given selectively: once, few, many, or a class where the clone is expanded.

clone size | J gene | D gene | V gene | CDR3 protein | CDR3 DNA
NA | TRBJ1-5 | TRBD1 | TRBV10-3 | CAISGGTGGSNQPQHF | TGTGCCATCAGTGGAGGGACAGGGGGGAGCAATCAGCCCCAGCATTTT
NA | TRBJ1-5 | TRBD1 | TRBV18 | CASSPTGQLSNQPQHF | TGTGCCAGCTCACCGACGGGACAGCTTAGCAATCAGCCCCAGCATTTT
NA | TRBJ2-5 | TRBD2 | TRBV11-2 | CASSLDFRGGSGRAETQYF | TGTGCCAGCAGCTTAGATTTCCGGGGGGGTAGCGGGAGGGCCGAGACCCAGTACTTC
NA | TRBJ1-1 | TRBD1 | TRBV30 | CAKTQGLYTEAFF | TGTGCCAAAACACAGGGGCTGTACACTGAAGCTTTCTTT
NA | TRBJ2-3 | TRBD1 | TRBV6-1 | CASRDRGVTDTQYF | TGTGCCAGCAGGGACAGGGGGGTCACAGATACGCAGTATTTT
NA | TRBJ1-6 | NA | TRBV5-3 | CARSRHRDDCEDSPLHF | TGTGCCAGAAGCCGGCACAGGGACGACTGCGAGGATTCACCCCTCCACTTT
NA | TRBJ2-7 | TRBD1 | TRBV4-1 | CASSLTGTGGRDEQYF | TGCGCCAGCAGCCTCACCGGGACAGGGGGACGGGACGAGCAGTACTTC
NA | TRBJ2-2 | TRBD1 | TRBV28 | CASSSGQGANTGELFF | TGTGCCAGCAGTTCGGGACAGGGGGCGAACACCGGGGAGCTGTTTTTT
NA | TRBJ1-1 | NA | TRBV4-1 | CASSQVREGLPRAFF | TGCGCCAGCAGCCAAGTTCGGGAGGGGCTGCCCCGAGCTTTCTTT
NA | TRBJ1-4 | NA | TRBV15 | CATSRGSKNEKLFF | TGTGCCACCAGCAGAGGCAGTAAGAATGAAAAACTGTTTTTT
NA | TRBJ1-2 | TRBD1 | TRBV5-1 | CASPLGANRGLEYGYTF | TGCGCCAGTCCTCTGGGGGCAAACAGGGGGCTAGAGTATGGCTACACCTTC
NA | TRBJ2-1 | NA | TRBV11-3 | CASSGDSPNEQFF | TGTGCCAGCAGCGGAGACAGTCCCAATGAGCAGTTCTTC
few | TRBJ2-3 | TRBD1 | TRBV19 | CASSRTGNTDTQYF | TGTGCCAGTAGCAGGACAGGTAACACAGATACGCAGTATTTT
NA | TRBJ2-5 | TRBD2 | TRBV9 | CASSGVGGSRETQYF | TGTGCCAGCAGCGGAGTGGGGGGGAGCAGAGAGACCCAGTACTTC
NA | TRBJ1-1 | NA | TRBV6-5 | CASSNPGQANTEAFF | TGTGCCAGCAGTAATCCGGGACAAGCGAACACTGAAGCTTTCTTT
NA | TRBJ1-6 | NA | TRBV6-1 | CAGGSSASPLHF | TGTGCCGGGGGGTCATCAGCCTCACCCCTCCACTTT
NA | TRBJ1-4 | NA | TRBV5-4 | CASSLDRANEKLFF | TGTGCCAGCAGCTTGGACAGGGCGAATGAAAAACTGTTTTTT
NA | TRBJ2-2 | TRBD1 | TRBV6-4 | CASSETGKTGELFF | TGTGCCAGCAGCGAGACAGGGAAAACCGGGGAGCTGTTTTTT
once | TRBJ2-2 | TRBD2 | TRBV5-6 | CASSLVAGGTGELFF | TGTGCCAGCAGCTTGGTAGCGGGAGGGACCGGGGAGCTGTTTTTT
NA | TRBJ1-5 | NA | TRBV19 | CATRDNSNQPQHF | TGTGCCACCCGGGACAATAGCAATCAGCCCCAGCATTTT
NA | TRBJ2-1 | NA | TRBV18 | CASSPQPVSSYNEQFF | TGTGCCAGCTCACCACAGCCGGTGAGCTCCTACAATGAGCAGTTCTTC
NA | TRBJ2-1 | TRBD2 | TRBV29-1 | CSVEDPRSGGVNEQFF | TGCAGCGTTGAAGATCCCAGATCGGGGGGGGTCAATGAGCAGTTCTTC
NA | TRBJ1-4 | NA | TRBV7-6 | CASSIRGEKLFF | TGTGCCAGCAGCATCCGGGGGGAAAAACTGTTTTTT
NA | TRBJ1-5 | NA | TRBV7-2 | CASSLESRDQPQHF | TGTGCCAGCAGCTTAGAGTCCCGGGATCAGCCCCAGCATTTT
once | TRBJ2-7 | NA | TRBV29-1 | CSVEQGGTPYEQYF | TGCAGCGTTGAACAGGGGGGCACTCCTTACGAGCAGTACTTC
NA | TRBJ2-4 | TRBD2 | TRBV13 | CASSAAGTSGRVIQYF | TGTGCCAGCAGCGCCGCCGGGACTAGCGGGAGAGTCATTCAGTACTTC
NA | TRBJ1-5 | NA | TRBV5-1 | CASSLTAGRNRPQHF | TGCGCCAGCAGCTTGACGGCAGGTCGAAATCGACCCCAGCATTTT
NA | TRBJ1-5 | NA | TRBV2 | CASSPGINQPQHF | TGTGCCAGCAGTCCAGGGATTAATCAGCCCCAGCATTTT
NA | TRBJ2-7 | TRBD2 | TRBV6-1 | CASRYREEAYEQYF | TGTGCCAGCAGATACCGGGAGGAGGCCTACGAGCAGTACTTC
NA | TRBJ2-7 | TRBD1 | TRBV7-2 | CASSLRTGYEQYF | TGTGCCAGCAGCCTTCGGACAGGTTACGAGCAGTACTTC
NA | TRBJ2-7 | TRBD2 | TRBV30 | CAWSPPVGREGRSSYEQYF | TGTGCCTGGAGCCCCCCCGTGGGGCGGGAGGGAAGGAGCTCCTACGAGCAGTACTTC
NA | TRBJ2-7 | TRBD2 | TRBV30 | CAWAWTSASYEQYF | TGTGCCTGGGCCTGGACTAGCGCTTCCTACGAGCAGTACTTC
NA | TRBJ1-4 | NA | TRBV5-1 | CASRSLLTTNEKLFF | TGCGCCAGCAGATCCTTACTGACAACTAATGAAAAACTGTTTTTT
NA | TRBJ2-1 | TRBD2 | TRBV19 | CASTLRGEAYNEQFF | TGTGCCAGTACCCTACGGGGGGAAGCTTACAATGAGCAGTTCTTC
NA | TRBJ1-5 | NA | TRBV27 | CASSLGNQGRQPQHF | TGTGCCAGCAGTTTAGGGAACCAGGGCCGGCAGCCCCAGCATTTT
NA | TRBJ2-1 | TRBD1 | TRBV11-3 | CASSLRQGSHNEQFF | TGTGCCAGCAGCTTAAGACAGGGATCCCACAATGAGCAGTTCTTC
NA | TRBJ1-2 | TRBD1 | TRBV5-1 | CASSPTGTGGYGYTF | TGCGCCAGCAGCCCGACCGGGACAGGGGGTTATGGCTACACCTTC
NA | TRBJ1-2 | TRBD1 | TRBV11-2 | CASSPGTGGQIGGYTF | TGTGCCAGCAGCCCCGGGACAGGGGGACAAATCGGCGGCTACACCTTC
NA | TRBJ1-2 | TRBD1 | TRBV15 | CATSRDAISTGGADGYTF | TGTGCCACCAGCAGAGATGCGATATCGACAGGGGGCGCAGATGGCTACACCTTC
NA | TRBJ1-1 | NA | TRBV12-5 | CASGLATGGLEAFF | TGTGCTAGTGGTTTGGCGACAGGAGGATTGGAAGCTTTCTTT
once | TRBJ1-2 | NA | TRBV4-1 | CASSRASGGNYGYTF | TGCGCCAGCAGCCGAGCGTCGGGAGGGAACTATGGCTACACCTTC